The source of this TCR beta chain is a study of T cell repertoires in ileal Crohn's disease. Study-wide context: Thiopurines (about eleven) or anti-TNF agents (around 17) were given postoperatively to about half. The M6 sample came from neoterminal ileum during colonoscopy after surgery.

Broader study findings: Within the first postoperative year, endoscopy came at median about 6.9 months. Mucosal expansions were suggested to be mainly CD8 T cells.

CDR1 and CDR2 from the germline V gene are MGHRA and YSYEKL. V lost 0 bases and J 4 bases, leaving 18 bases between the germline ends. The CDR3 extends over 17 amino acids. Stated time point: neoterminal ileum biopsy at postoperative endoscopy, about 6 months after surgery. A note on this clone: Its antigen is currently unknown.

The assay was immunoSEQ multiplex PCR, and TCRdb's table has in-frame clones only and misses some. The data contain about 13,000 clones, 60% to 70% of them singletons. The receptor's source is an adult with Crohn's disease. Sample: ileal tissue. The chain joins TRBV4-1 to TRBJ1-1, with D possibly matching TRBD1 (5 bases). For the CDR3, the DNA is TGCGCCAGCAGCCAAGACCGACAGATGGTAGGGTCCACTGAAGCTTTCTTT. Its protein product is CASSQDRQMVGSTEAFF.